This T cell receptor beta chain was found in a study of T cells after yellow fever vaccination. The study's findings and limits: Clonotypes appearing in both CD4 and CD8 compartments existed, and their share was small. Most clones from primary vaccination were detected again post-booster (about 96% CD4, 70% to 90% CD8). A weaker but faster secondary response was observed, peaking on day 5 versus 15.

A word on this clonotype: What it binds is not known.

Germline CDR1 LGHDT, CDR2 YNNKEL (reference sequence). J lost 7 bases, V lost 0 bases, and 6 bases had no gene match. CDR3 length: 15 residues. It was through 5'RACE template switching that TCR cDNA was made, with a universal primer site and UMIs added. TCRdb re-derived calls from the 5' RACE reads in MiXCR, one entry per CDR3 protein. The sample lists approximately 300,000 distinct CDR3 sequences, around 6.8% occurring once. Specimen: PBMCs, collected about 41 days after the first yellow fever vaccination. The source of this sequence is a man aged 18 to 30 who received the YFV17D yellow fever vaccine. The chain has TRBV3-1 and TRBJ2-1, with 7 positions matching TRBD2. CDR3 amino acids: CASSQESLAVNEQFF. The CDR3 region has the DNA TGTGCCAGCAGCCAAGAGAGTCTAGCGGTGAATGAGCAGTTCTTC.